By share of the sample, the clone carrying this T cell receptor beta chain is medium-sized. The antigen remains unidentified. CDR1 is SNHLY, CDR2 FYNNEI, per germline. Between the trimmed V and J ends, which lost 4 bases and 10 bases, there was a span of 16 bases. The CDR3 has 13 amino acids. The entry originates in a study of lung T cells in sarcoidosis with Löfgren's syndrome. Across the study: Löfgren's syndrome patients were the main repertoire analysis focus.

Study observations and caveats: Versus controls, Löfgren's syndrome patients reportedly showed TRAV12-1 and TRBV2 as most expanded. TRBV2 was the preferred pairing partner of TRAV12-1, with similar CDR3s. Multiple Löfgren's syndrome patients reportedly shared TRAV12-1 and TRBV2 CDR3 motifs.

TCRdb reprocessed the reads with MiXCR, giving one entry per CDR3 protein. The sample has some 2,200 distinct CDR3 sequences; 20% to 25% are singletons. Input material: CD4+ T cells from bronchoalveolar lavage. This receptor was identified in a human donor with sarcoidosis (Löfgren's syndrome or another form), or a control subject (not recorded which). The chain is built from TRBV2 and TRBJ1-1; a possible D gene is TRBD1 (6 bases). The CDR3 region is CASSGQGRLGAFF. CDR3 in DNA: TGTGCCAGCAGTGGGCAGGGGCGTTTGGGAGCTTTCTTT.